This T cell receptor (beta chain) was identified in a study of siplizumab effects on memory and regulatory T cells. Profiled with immunoSEQ multiplex PCR; TCRdb holds only in-frame clones, not every one. The sample carries 13,000 or so clones, roughly 40% recorded once. This CDR3 comprises 16 residues. Germline trimming cut 3 bases from V and 10 bases from J; bases unmatched to any gene: 11. Germline-derived CDR1 and CDR2 are SGHVS and FNYEAQ. Concerning this clone: Its antigen is currently unknown.

In the mixed lymphocyte reaction, cells were cocultured for less than 7 days at 37°C. CFSE was used to stain responder PBMCs and Violet Dye to stain stimulator PBMCs, which were then pooled 1:1. The gene calls are TRBV7-6 and TRBJ2-1, with 11 bases identical to TRBD2. Sequenced input: CFSE-low (dividing) CD8+ T cells sorted from an allogeneic mixed lymphocyte reaction. This sequence originates from a human donor in good health; the cells came from an allogeneic mixed lymphocyte reaction. Written as DNA, the CDR3 is TGTGCCAGCAGCTTTTTAACTAGCGGGAGTGTTTACGAGCAGTTCTTC. Protein: CASSFLTSGSVYEQFF.